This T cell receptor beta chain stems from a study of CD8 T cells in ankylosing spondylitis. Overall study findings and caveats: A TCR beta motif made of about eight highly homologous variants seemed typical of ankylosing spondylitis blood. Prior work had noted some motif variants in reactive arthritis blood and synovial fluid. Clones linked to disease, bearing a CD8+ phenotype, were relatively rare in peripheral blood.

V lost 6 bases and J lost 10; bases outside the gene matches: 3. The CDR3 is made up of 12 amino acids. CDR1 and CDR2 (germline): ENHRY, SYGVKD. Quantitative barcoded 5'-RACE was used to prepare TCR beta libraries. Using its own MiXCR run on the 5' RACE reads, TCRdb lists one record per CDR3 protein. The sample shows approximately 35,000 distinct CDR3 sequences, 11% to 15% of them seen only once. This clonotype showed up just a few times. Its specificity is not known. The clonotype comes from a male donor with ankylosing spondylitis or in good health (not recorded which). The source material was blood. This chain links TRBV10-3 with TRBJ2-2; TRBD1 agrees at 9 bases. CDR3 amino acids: CAIRRDREELFF. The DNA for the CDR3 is TGTGCCATCAGGAGGGACAGGGAGGAGCTGTTTTTT.